This T cell receptor (beta chain) is drawn from a study of STAT5B mutations in CD4+ large granular lymphocyte leukemia. The ends lost 5 bases at V and 6 bases at J; junction bases unmatched: 8. CDR1 and CDR2 from the germline V gene are LNHDA and SQIVND (reference sequence). CDR3 length: 15 residues. Profiled with immunoSEQ multiplex PCR; TCRdb holds only in-frame clones, not every one. Of fewer than 50,000 clones in the sample, roughly 85% were seen once. The sequence was collected from a human donor in good health. Sequenced material: CD4+ T cells from blood buffy coats. The chain links TRBV19 to TRBJ1-5; TRBD1 matches 9 bases. CDR3 sequence (DNA): TGTGCCAGTAGTTTACCCGGACAGGGGATTCAGCCCCAGCATTTT. This gives the protein CASSLPGQGIQPQHF. The full variable domain, with the rest looked up from reference TRBV19 and TRBJ1-5, is DGGITQSPKYLFRKEGQNVTLSCEQNLNHDAMYWYRQDPGQGLRLIYYSQIVNDFQKGDIAEGYSVSREKKESFPLTVTSAQKNPTAFYLCASSLPGQGIQPQHFGDGTRLSIL.